A selection of T cell receptor beta chains follows, all from one sample in a study of blood T cell repertoires in COVID-19. TCRdb keeps only in-frame clones here, not all; method: immunoSEQ multiplex PCR. Of tens of thousands of clones in the sample, roughly 88% were seen once. The source material was peripheral blood. These receptors came from a man in his 60s with acute or convalescent COVID-19. CDR3s include the opening cysteine and the closing phenylalanine or tryptophan. Each record gives: V gene, clone size, J gene, D gene, CDR3 protein, CDR3 DNA. The D gene is left open where the match is weak. Not every row has a clone size; where given, it reads once, few, many or a size class.

V gene: TRBV18; clone size: NA; J gene: TRBJ2-2; D gene: TRBD1; CDR3 protein: CASSPSGQGTGELFF; CDR3 DNA: TGTGCCAGCTCACCGAGCGGACAGGGTACCGGGGAGCTGTTTTTT
V gene: TRBV28; clone size: NA; J gene: TRBJ1-5; D gene: TRBD1; CDR3 protein: CASIQGGPSAQHF; CDR3 DNA: TGTGCCAGTATACAGGGGGGCCCATCGGCCCAGCATTTT
V gene: TRBV6-1; clone size: NA; J gene: TRBJ2-7; D gene: TRBD1; CDR3 protein: CASSEPGQGGYEQYF; CDR3 DNA: TGTGCCAGCAGTGAACCGGGACAGGGAGGTTACGAGCAGTACTTC
V gene: TRBV6-5; clone size: NA; J gene: TRBJ2-3; D gene: TRBD2; CDR3 protein: CASRSGTMGTDTQYF; CDR3 DNA: TGTGCCAGCAGATCTGGGACTATGGGCACAGATACGCAGTATTTT
V gene: TRBV7-9; clone size: NA; J gene: TRBJ2-3; D gene: TRBD1; CDR3 protein: CASSPGQGRTDTQYF; CDR3 DNA: TGTGCCAGCAGCCCGGGACAGGGGAGGACAGATACGCAGTATTTT
V gene: TRBV19; clone size: NA; J gene: TRBJ2-2; D gene: TRBD1; CDR3 protein: CASMERGRFNTGELFF; CDR3 DNA: TGTGCCAGTATGGAGAGGGGGCGATTTAACACCGGGGAGCTGTTTTTT
V gene: TRBV19; clone size: NA; J gene: TRBJ1-1; D gene: NA; CDR3 protein: CASNKQLWNTEAFF; CDR3 DNA: TGTGCCAGTAATAAACAGCTTTGGAACACTGAAGCTTTCTTT
V gene: TRBV18; clone size: NA; J gene: TRBJ1-1; D gene: TRBD1; CDR3 protein: CASSPVGQRFSTEAFF; CDR3 DNA: TGTGCCAGCTCACCGGTGGGACAGCGGTTTTCCACTGAAGCTTTCTTT
V gene: TRBV10-3; clone size: NA; J gene: TRBJ2-2; D gene: TRBD2; CDR3 protein: CAISEPTGLAGVHGELFF; CDR3 DNA: TGTGCCATCAGTGAGCCCACCGGACTAGCGGGGGTCCACGGGGAGCTGTTTTTT
V gene: TRBV24-1; clone size: NA; J gene: TRBJ2-2; D gene: NA; CDR3 protein: CATSGTLNTGELFF; CDR3 DNA: TGTGCCACCAGTGGGACACTCAACACCGGGGAGCTGTTTTTT
V gene: TRBV3-1/TRBV3-2; clone size: NA; J gene: TRBJ1-2; D gene: NA; CDR3 protein: CASSPGTHGYTF; CDR3 DNA: TGTGCCAGCAGCCCCGGGACTCATGGCTACACCTTC
V gene: TRBV19; clone size: NA; J gene: TRBJ1-5; D gene: TRBD1; CDR3 protein: CASSPTGDNQPQHF; CDR3 DNA: TGTGCCAGTAGTCCGACAGGGGACAATCAGCCCCAGCATTTT
V gene: TRBV7-2; clone size: few; J gene: TRBJ1-5; D gene: NA; CDR3 protein: CASSLMSTQPQHF; CDR3 DNA: TGTGCCAGCAGCTTAATGAGCACTCAGCCCCAGCATTTT
V gene: TRBV5-8; clone size: few; J gene: TRBJ1-5; D gene: TRBD1; CDR3 protein: CASNLQGTSNQPQHF; CDR3 DNA: TGTGCCAGCAACCTACAGGGGACTAGCAATCAGCCCCAGCATTTT
V gene: TRBV19; clone size: NA; J gene: TRBJ2-3; D gene: NA; CDR3 protein: CASSNQISSTDTQYF; CDR3 DNA: TGTGCCAGTAGTAACCAGATTTCTAGCACAGATACGCAGTATTTT
V gene: TRBV11-3; clone size: NA; J gene: TRBJ2-5; D gene: TRBD1; CDR3 protein: CASSLGRGRETQYF; CDR3 DNA: TGTGCCAGCAGCTTGGGCAGGGGGCGGGAGACCCAGTACTTC
V gene: TRBV7-9; clone size: NA; J gene: TRBJ1-2; D gene: NA; CDR3 protein: CASSLETAVYGYTF; CDR3 DNA: TGTGCCAGCAGCTTGGAAACAGCGGTCTATGGCTACACCTTC
V gene: TRBV28; clone size: NA; J gene: TRBJ1-2; D gene: NA; CDR3 protein: CASSEPGVLGDGYTF; CDR3 DNA: TGTGCCAGCAGCGAACCCGGGGTACTCGGGGATGGCTACACCTTC
V gene: TRBV19; clone size: NA; J gene: TRBJ1-2; D gene: NA; CDR3 protein: CASIVSGGMGYTF; CDR3 DNA: TGTGCCAGTATCGTAAGCGGAGGGATGGGCTACACCTTC
V gene: TRBV2; clone size: once; J gene: TRBJ1-1; D gene: TRBD1; CDR3 protein: CASSTGTGHEAFF; CDR3 DNA: TGTGCCAGCAGTACCGGGACAGGGCATGAAGCTTTCTTT
V gene: TRBV7-2; clone size: NA; J gene: TRBJ2-5; D gene: TRBD2; CDR3 protein: CASSLSSGGKTQYF; CDR3 DNA: TGTGCCAGCAGCTTGTCTAGCGGGGGAAAGACCCAGTACTTC
V gene: TRBV4-1; clone size: once; J gene: TRBJ2-1; D gene: NA; CDR3 protein: CASSQDVGNLQFF; CDR3 DNA: TGCGCCAGCAGCCAAGATGTCGGGAACCTGCAGTTCTTC
V gene: TRBV7-3; clone size: NA; J gene: TRBJ2-1; D gene: NA; CDR3 protein: CASSLTPGSYNEQFF; CDR3 DNA: TGTGCCAGCAGCTTAACGCCGGGCTCCTACAATGAGCAGTTCTTC
V gene: TRBV28; clone size: NA; J gene: TRBJ1-1; D gene: NA; CDR3 protein: CASSLPTGVVVAFF; CDR3 DNA: TGTGCCAGCAGTCTACCGACAGGAGTCGTGGTGGCTTTCTTT
V gene: TRBV19; clone size: NA; J gene: TRBJ2-2; D gene: TRBD1; CDR3 protein: CASSSHPGTATNTGELFF; CDR3 DNA: TGTGCCAGTAGTAGCCATCCCGGGACAGCGACGAACACCGGGGAGCTGTTTTTT
V gene: TRBV29-1; clone size: NA; J gene: TRBJ1-2; D gene: TRBD1; CDR3 protein: CSVKTGTGVGYGYTF; CDR3 DNA: TGCAGCGTCAAGACCGGGACAGGGGTAGGCTATGGCTACACCTTC
V gene: TRBV19; clone size: NA; J gene: TRBJ2-2; D gene: TRBD2; CDR3 protein: CASNSRGDTGELFF; CDR3 DNA: TGTGCCAGTAACTCTCGGGGGGACACCGGGGAGCTGTTTTTT
V gene: TRBV7-2; clone size: NA; J gene: TRBJ2-2; D gene: NA; CDR3 protein: CASSLAGGTALGELFF; CDR3 DNA: TGTGCCAGCAGCTTAGCCGGAGGGACAGCTCTCGGGGAGCTGTTTTTT